This passage covers 29 T cell receptor beta chains from one sample sequenced in a study of T cells after yellow fever vaccination. One entry per CDR3 protein, called by TCRdb with MiXCR from the 5' RACE reads. The table shows about 340,000 distinct CDR3 sequences, with 8.7% occurring only once. The starting material was PBMCs, obtained on the day of the first yellow fever vaccination. The receptors stem from a man aged 18 to 35 who received the YFV17D yellow fever vaccine.

The genes are TRBV6-2 or TRBV6-3 and TRBJ1-2; possible D gene TRBD1, 5 bases. The germline V gene encodes CDR1 MNHEY and CDR2 SVGEGT. The V end lost 5 bases, the J end lost 5 bases, and 15 bases lay between the germline ends. The CDR3 extends over 14 amino acids. The CDR3 is CASSTGTPWYGYTF. CDR3 nucleotide sequence: TGTGCCAGCAGTACCGGGACGCCTTGGTATGGCTACACCTTC.

About this clonotype itself: At one end the junction does not follow the germline gene, possibly because of a read error. The V and J genes are TRBV7-9 and TRBJ2-2, with 8 positions matching TRBD2. The CDR3 totals 13 residues. Germline V lookup: CDR1 SEHNR, CDR2 FQNEAQ (reference sequence). For the CDR3, the DNA is TGTGCCATCAGCGGGGGCGTCCACCGGGAGCTGTTTTTT. Translating gives CAISGGVHRELFF.

This clonotype has just a few counts. This chain connects TRBV7-8 to TRBJ2-7, with a tentative D call TRBD1 (5 bases). Germline V gene lookup returns CDR1 SGHVS and CDR2 FQNEAQ. The CDR3 covers 15 residues. V lost 1 base and J lost 6, with 16 bases in between. In DNA form, the CDR3 reads TGTGCCAGCAGCTTAGGGTGGCAGGGAACATTCGAGCAGTACTTC. It is translated as CASSLGWQGTFEQYF.

The chain uses TRBV7-9 and TRBJ1-2; TRBD1 might be the D (5 bases). The CDR3 is made up of 15 amino acids. Trimming removed 0 bases from V and 4 bases from J, with 12 bases in between. Germline V gene lookup returns CDR1 SEHNR and CDR2 FQNEAQ (reference sequence). CDR3 bases: TGTGCCAGCAGCTTAGCGCGTTCGACAGCCTATGGCTACACCTTC. Its translation: CASSLARSTAYGYTF.

The rearrangement links TRBV7-9 to TRBJ1-2; no clear D. Per germline, CDR1 SEHNR and CDR2 FQNEAQ (reference sequence). This CDR3 is built from 14 residues. The V gene lost 5 bases and the J gene lost 1 base, with 11 bases spanning the gap. The CDR3 nucleotides read TGTGCCAGCAGCCTCGCGACCGGTAACTATGGCTACACCTTC. Translated: CASSLATGNYGYTF. The full variable domain, completed using reference TRBV7-9 and TRBJ1-2, is DTGVSQNPRHKITKRGQNVTFRCDPISEHNRLYWYRQTLGQGPEFLTYFQNEAQLEKSRLLSDRFSAERPKGSFSTLEIQRTEQGDSAMYLCASSLATGNYGYTFGSGTRLTVV.

This clonotype has at least ten counts. The chain links TRBV4-3 to TRBJ2-5, with 8 bases identical to TRBD2. CDR1 and CDR2 (germline): LGHNA, YSLEER. The V and J ends lost 4 bases and 4 bases, in that order; junction bases with no gene match: 11. The CDR3 is 16 amino acids. CDR3 coding DNA: TGCGCCAGCAGCCTTATCGGGGGGGCCGACGGAGAGACCCAGTACTTC. It is translated as CASSLIGGADGETQYF.

This clonotype showed up just a few times. The chain links TRBV5-1 to TRBJ1-1, with D perhaps TRBD1 (5 bases). Trimming removed 4 bases at V and 1 base at J, with 11 bases between. Per the germline V gene, CDR1 is SGHRS and CDR2 is YFSETQ. The CDR3 runs 14 residues. Here the CDR3 DNA reads TGCGCCAGCAGCCCCAGGGTACAGAACACTGAAGCTTTCTTT. This gives the protein CASSPRVQNTEAFF.

The sample holds a few counts of this clonotype. The rearrangement joins TRBV20-1 to TRBJ2-7, with TRBD1 matching over 9 bases. Germline CDR1 DFQATT, CDR2 SNEGSKA (reference sequence). V trimming: 5 bases; J trimming: 2 bases; junction bases outside the gene matches: 7. CDR3 length: 14 residues. In DNA, the CDR3 is TGCAGTGCTGGTAGGACAGGGGTAGCCTACGAGCAGTACTTC. This codes for CSAGRTGVAYEQYF.

This chain links TRBV10-3 with TRBJ1-5, with unresolved D. The CDR3 consists of 12 residues. Trimming took 6 bases from V and 4 from J, leaving 7 bases between them. Germline V CDR1 and CDR2: ENHRY, SYGVKD. The CDR3 here is CAIRGENQPQHF. CDR3 coding DNA: TGTGCCATCAGGGGAGAAAATCAGCCCCAGCATTTT.

This chain joins TRBV12-3 or TRBV12-4 and TRBJ1-5; 7 positions match TRBD1. This CDR3 spans 12 amino acids. V shed 11 bases, J shed 2 bases, and the junction held 3 bases outside the gene matches. DNA for the CDR3: TGTGCCCTTACAGGGGGCAATCAGCCCCAGCATTTT. Protein product: CALTGGNQPQHF.

This clonotype appeared a few times. V gene TRBV7-2 combines with J gene TRBJ2-3; 11 nucleotides agree with TRBD2. Germline lookup yields CDR1 SGHTA and CDR2 FQGNSA. The CDR3 is made up of 17 amino acids. The V gene end was trimmed by 0 bases and the J gene end by 4 bases; junction bases not matched to a gene: 6. The CDR3, as DNA: TGTGCCAGCAGCTTAGCGCATAGCGGGGGGGCTGCAGATACGCAGTATTTT. Its protein is CASSLAHSGGAADTQYF.

This clonotype was picked up a small number of times. CDR3 sequence: CASSASRGSANYGYTF. The DNA for the CDR3 is TGTGCCAGCAGTGCCTCCAGGGGAAGTGCTAACTATGGCTACACCTTC. The V and J genes are TRBV6-1 and TRBJ1-2; the D gene is possibly TRBD1 (6 bases). The ends were cut back, 4 bases at V and 0 bases at J, with 15 bases in the middle. CDR3 size: 16 residues. Germline V lookup: CDR1 MNHNS, CDR2 SASEGT.

This clonotype has only a few counts. The gene calls are TRBV11-2 and TRBJ2-7, with a weak D call TRBD1 (6 bases). From germline, CDR1 is SGHAT and CDR2 FQNNGV. The V and J ends lost 5 bases and 5 bases respectively, with 25 bases between them. The CDR3 is 17 residues long. The CDR3: CASSLRDNGPSLNEQYF. DNA of the CDR3: TGTGCCAGCAGCCTCCGGGACAACGGTCCTAGTCTCAACGAGCAGTACTTC.

In its sample, this clonotype was seen many times. This rearrangement joins TRBV28 to TRBJ1-1; D gene uncertain. Trimming cost V 1 base and J 1 base, with 10 bases left between them. The CDR3 is made up of 15 amino acids. Germline V gives CDR1 MDHEN, CDR2 SYDVKM. The CDR3 nucleotides are TGTGCCAGCAGTTTATCGGTGACATGGAACACTGAAGCTTTCTTT. Translating it yields CASSLSVTWNTEAFF.

In its sample, this clonotype was seen a few times. The J gene is TRBJ2-7, the V gene TRBV28; D remains ambiguous. The germline V and J ends were trimmed by 4 bases and 3 bases, with 10 bases remaining between them. The germline V gene has CDR1 MDHEN and CDR2 SYDVKM. The CDR3 runs to 13 residues. The CDR3 protein is CASSSVLNYEQYV. The CDR3 DNA reads as TGTGCCAGCAGTTCGGTATTAAACTACGAGCAGTACGTC.

This clonotype was observed a handful of times. This chain links TRBV4-1 with TRBJ1-5; perhaps TRBD1 as D (5 bases). The CDR3 runs 16 residues. Trimming shortened V by 4 bases and J by 2 bases, and 15 bases separated the two germline ends. The germline V gene has CDR1 MGHRA and CDR2 YSYEKL. The CDR3 is CASSRGTGGGNQPQHF. The CDR3 nucleotides read TGCGCCAGCAGCCGAGGGACGGGTGGTGGCAATCAGCCCCAGCATTTT.

This clonotype was detected only a few times. This chain connects TRBV4-3 to TRBJ2-7; D is unresolved. This CDR3 has 13 amino acids. Trimming shortened V by 0 bases and J by 6 bases, and 9 bases separated the two germline ends. Per the germline V gene, CDR1 is LGHNA and CDR2 is YSLEER. The CDR3 DNA follows: TGCGCCAGCAGCCAAGATCTGCGAACCGAGCAGTACGTC. Its protein product is CASSQDLRTEQYV.

The table lists this clonotype with a few counts. The chain joins TRBV4-1 to TRBJ2-7, with a tentative D call TRBD2 (6 bases). The ends were cut back, 6 bases at V and 6 bases at J, with 18 bases in the middle. The CDR3 is 14 amino acids. The germline V gene has CDR1 MGHRA and CDR2 YSYEKL. CDR3 sequence (DNA): TGCGCCAGCAGTCTCACGCGGGGAGCCTCCGAGCAGTACGTC. This translates into CASSLTRGASEQYV.

This clonotype was seen only a few times. V gene TRBV7-9 combines with J gene TRBJ1-3; D gene unclear. CDR3 length equals 14 residues. Germline CDR1 reads SEHNR; CDR2 reads FQNEAQ (reference sequence). The germline V and J ends were trimmed by 5 bases and 0 bases, with 8 bases remaining between them. CDR3 protein: CASSRVFSGNTIYF. DNA for the CDR3: TGTGCCAGCAGCCGGGTCTTCTCTGGAAACACCATATATTTT.

The chain is built from TRBV6-2 or TRBV6-3 and TRBJ1-6; D gene ambiguous. The V end was cut by 8 bases, the J end by 9 bases, with 14 bases between. In germline, CDR1 is MNHEY, CDR2 SVGEGT. This CDR3 has 13 residues. CDR3 residues: CASFSSYSSPLHF. The CDR3 DNA is TGTGCCAGCTTTTCCTCGTACAGTTCACCCCTCCACTTT.

This clonotype was seen more than once but under ten times. V and J are TRBV5-1 and TRBJ2-1; TRBD2 matches 10 bases. The germline V gene has CDR1 SGHRS and CDR2 YFSETQ. There are 15 residues in the CDR3. With V trimmed by 4 bases and J by 5 bases, 6 bases remained unmatched. CDR3 loop: CASSEVLAGNNEQFF. The CDR3 coding sequence is TGCGCCAGCAGCGAAGTACTAGCGGGAAACAATGAGCAGTTCTTC.

This clonotype showed up many times. This sequence joins TRBV5-1 and TRBJ2-3; D could derive from TRBD1 or TRBD2 (5 bases each). Germline V gene sequence: CDR1 SGHRS, CDR2 YFSETQ. The CDR3 consists of 13 residues. The germline V and J ends were trimmed by 0 bases and 8 bases, with 10 bases remaining between them. The CDR3 is CASSLEGTGTQYF. As DNA, the CDR3 is TGCGCCAGCAGCTTGGAAGGGACGGGTACGCAGTATTTT. Filled out from reference TRBV5-1 and TRBJ2-3, the complete variable domain reads KAGVTQTPRYLIKTRGQQVTLSCSPISGHRSVSWYQQTPGQGLQFLFEYFSETQRNKGNFPGRFSGRQFSNSRSEMNVSTLELGDSALYLCASSLEGTGTQYFGPGTRLTVL.

This clonotype was counted a few times. V usage is TRBV5-1 and J usage is TRBJ2-3; D is undetermined. This CDR3 is 13 amino acids long. The V end lost 2 bases, the J end lost 6 bases, and 10 bases lay between the germline ends. Germline V CDR1 and CDR2: SGHRS, YFSETQ. Here the CDR3 reads CASSFAQDDTQYF. DNA of the CDR3: TGCGCCAGCAGCTTTGCCCAGGATGATACGCAGTATTTT.

This clonotype was counted only a few times. The chain has TRBV20-1 and TRBJ1-2; the D is unclear. The CDR3 covers 12 residues. Germline lookup yields CDR1 DFQATT and CDR2 SNEGSKA (reference sequence). The V and J ends lost 7 bases and 9 bases respectively, with 18 bases between them. DNA for the CDR3: TGCAGTGGATCTCCCGGAATGCAGAGCTACACCTTC. It translates to CSGSPGMQSYTF.

The genes are TRBV4-2 and TRBJ2-3; D unclear. CDR1 and CDR2 from the germline V gene are LGHNA and YNFKEQ. CDR3 length: 13 amino acids. V was clipped by 1 base and J by 2 bases, with 4 bases between them. For the CDR3, the DNA is TGTGCCAGCAGCCAAGGCCACACAGATACGCAGTATTTT. It translates to CASSQGHTDTQYF.

In this sample, this clonotype turned up a few times. The chain links TRBV4-3 to TRBJ2-5; perhaps TRBD1 as D (6 bases). The V end lost 4 bases, the J end lost 2 bases, and 11 bases lay between the germline ends. This CDR3 comprises 14 residues. Per the germline V gene, CDR1 is LGHNA and CDR2 is YSLEER. CDR3 sequence: CASSPDSGQETQYF. In DNA form, the CDR3 reads TGCGCCAGCAGCCCGGACAGCGGACAAGAGACCCAGTACTTC.

This clonotype was seen more than once but under ten times. The chain has TRBV11-2 and TRBJ2-3; D call uncertain. The CDR3 is 14 residues long. V gave up 1 base and J gave up 4 bases, with 9 bases separating them. From germline, CDR1 is SGHAT and CDR2 FQNNGV. CDR3 coding DNA: TGTGCCAGCAGCTTAGGAGTAGCCCCAGATACGCAGTATTTT. Protein: CASSLGVAPDTQYF.

V is TRBV5-1 and J is TRBJ2-4; TRBD1 matches at 7 bases. This CDR3 comprises 16 residues. V was pared by 4 bases and J by 0 bases, with 7 bases of the junction left unmatched. Per germline, CDR1 SGHRS and CDR2 YFSETQ. This CDR3 is CASSRGQDTAKNIQYF. In DNA form, the CDR3 reads TGCGCCAGCAGCAGAGGACAGGATACAGCCAAAAACATTCAGTACTTC.

This clonotype was detected a few times. This sequence joins TRBV6-1 and TRBJ1-2; 7 nucleotides match TRBD1. CDR1 MNHNS and CDR2 SASEGT come from the germline V gene. Trimming removed 6 bases from V and 5 bases from J; junction bases left unmatched: 9. CDR3 size: 14 residues. In DNA form, the CDR3 reads TGTGCCAGCAGAACCGGGACAGCCCCATATGGCTACACCTTC. Amino acid sequence: CASRTGTAPYGYTF.